The entry below gives a single T cell receptor (beta chain) sequence along with its context. Its antigen remains unknown. This CDR3 has 15 residues. V was clipped by 7 bases and J by 3 bases, with 18 bases between them. Germline V gene sequence: CDR1 MDHEN, CDR2 SYDVKM. The PCR employed 60 Vbeta primers together with 13 Jbeta primers. Libraries were prepared by immunoSEQ multiplex PCR; TCRdb keeps only in-frame clonotypes and omits some of them. The data hold roughly 150,000 clones, with 65% to 80% observed a single time. The source of the sample is a study of cytomegalovirus exposure and HLA in healthy donors. Regarding the study as a whole: With later analysis, a missense DCLRE1C variant became linked to TCR beta V- and J-gene trimming. When a later analysis was performed, an Asian-associated ancestry cluster reportedly had fewer N-insertions than the approximately 700-donor mean.

Sequenced input: PBMCs. The J gene is TRBJ1-1, the V gene TRBV28; D possibly corresponds to TRBD1 (5 bases). The receptor was derived from a male donor in good health and CMV-seronegative. The CDR3, as DNA: TGTGCCAGCACGCACGTAACCGGGGGATACACTGAAGCTTTCTTT. It encodes CASTHVTGGYTEAFF.